This T cell receptor beta chain was documented in a study of breast tumors, draining lymph nodes, adjacent tissues. Study-level points and caveats: Tumors had less TCR diversity than lymph nodes, more than nontumor tissue. The lymph node origin of tumor T cells was framed as consistent with a hypothesis, not demonstrated. Luminal-like breast cancer showed significantly higher tumor–nontumor repertoire similarity than basal-like.

This clonotype was detected many times. Its cognate antigen is unknown. The V gene's germline CDR1 is LGHNA and CDR2 YNFKEQ. V lost 1 base and J 4 bases, leaving 8 bases between the germline ends. The CDR3 loop spans 13 amino acids. One entry per CDR3 protein, called by TCRdb with MiXCR from the multiplex PCR reads. There are 47,000 or so distinct CDR3 sequences in the sample; 20% to 25% occur only once, and 6.5% to 8% lies in the top ten. The chain combines TRBV4-2 with TRBJ2-7, with D unclear. The source is a female donor with breast cancer. Some clones in this sample may be carry-over from other donors' samples. The sequencing input was breast tumor tissue. In nucleotides, the CDR3 is TGTGCCAGCAGCCAAGTTGTCGGATACGAGCAGTACTTC. Protein sequence: CASSQVVGYEQYF.